This TCR beta chain was captured in a study of Ad26.COV2.S vaccination and SARS-CoV-2 variants (dated by TCRdb to the early 2020s). For the study in its entirety: The specificity and breadth of SARS-CoV-2-reactive T cell receptors after Ad26.COV2.S vaccination were assessed by TCRbeta repertoire sequencing. The TCR-sequenced set comprised about 32 samples: some 20 Ad26.COV2.S vaccine recipients, 5 placebo recipients and 8 SARS-CoV-2 convalescent individuals.

As to this clone: The specificity of this receptor is unknown. Per-nucleotide qualities are absent, and no much larger clonotype sits a single base away.

Taken with the paper, the label for time point translates to: individuals recovered from natural SARS-CoV-2 infection. Unmatched junction bases come to 3, with V trimmed by 2 bases and J by 3 bases. There are 14 amino acids in the CDR3, from cysteine to phenylalanine inclusive. The sequence is cut down to CDR3 DNA, 42 bases in frame from base 1. CDR1 SGHDT and CDR2 YYEEEE were looked up in the germline V gene. The immunoSEQ Assay was the method used to sequence TCRbeta CDR3 regions. After extraction, genomic DNA underwent amplification by bias-controlled multiplex PCR, followed by high-throughput sequencing. Regarding the original processing steps: To quantify the absolute abundance of each unique TCRbeta CDR3 region, sequences were collapsed and filtered. T cell fraction was estimated by normalization of TCRbeta template counts to usable DNA, with usable DNA being measured through amplification of reference genes present in all nucleated cells. Repertoire TCRs were annotated as SARS-CoV-2-specific when V gene, CDR3 amino acid sequence and J gene were exactly matched to a known reactive TCR set. The reference SARS-CoV-2 TCR set came from MIRA and was filtered for enrichment in COVID-19-positive ImmuneCODE repertoires, removing public or cross-reactive TCRs. Based on the MIRA antigens, annotated TCRs were further analysed at the level of specific ORF or position within ORF. Depth was the summed frequency of annotated unique rearrangements, while breadth was defined as annotated unique rearrangements over total unique productive rearrangements. Two-sided Wilcoxon rank-sum tests were used to compare TCR breadth between groups. TCRdb holds this immuneACCESS table with in-frame rearrangements only. Some clones are missing; in checked studies, unresolved V genes explain under half, and the rest has no known cause. V, J and clone size reflect that table, while D and trimming were determined from the DNA. Within this sample are roughly 140,000 clones, with 86% of them counted one time only. Jointly, the top ten make up 5% of the sample.

Beyond this particular receptor, the publication reports: Compared with placebo recipients, Ad26.COV2.S recipients showed higher spike-specific TCR breadth (P = 0.0014). The authors noted that the TCR breadth and depth analyses may have underestimated total T cell responses. After vaccination, substantial breadth of spike-specific CD8+ and CD4+ T cell responses was reported. Vaccine and placebo recipients had comparable non-spike TCR breadth, which fits with the vaccine containing only spike.

The sequence links TRBV5-6 to TRBJ2-7; a stretch of 9 junction bases matches TRBD2. This clonotype originated in a human donor who had recovered from COVID-19. Sequencing was performed on peripheral blood, taken after recovery from COVID-19. The CDR3 sequence is CASSFKAGGYEQYF. The sequenced DNA: TGTGCCAGCAGCTTTAAAGCGGGGGGCTACGAGCAGTACTTC.